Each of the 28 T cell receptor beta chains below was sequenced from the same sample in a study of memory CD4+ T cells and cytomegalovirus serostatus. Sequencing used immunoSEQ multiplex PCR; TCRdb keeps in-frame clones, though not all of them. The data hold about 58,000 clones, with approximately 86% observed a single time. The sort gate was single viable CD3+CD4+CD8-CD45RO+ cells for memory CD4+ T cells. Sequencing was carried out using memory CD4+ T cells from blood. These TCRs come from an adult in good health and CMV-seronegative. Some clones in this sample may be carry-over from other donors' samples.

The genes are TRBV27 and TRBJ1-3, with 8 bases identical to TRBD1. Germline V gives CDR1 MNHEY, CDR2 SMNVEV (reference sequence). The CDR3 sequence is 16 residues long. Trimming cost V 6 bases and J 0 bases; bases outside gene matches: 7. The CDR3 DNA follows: TGTGCCAGCAGGCCGGGACAGGCAAGCTCTGGAAACACCATATATTTT. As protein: CASRPGQASSGNTIYF.

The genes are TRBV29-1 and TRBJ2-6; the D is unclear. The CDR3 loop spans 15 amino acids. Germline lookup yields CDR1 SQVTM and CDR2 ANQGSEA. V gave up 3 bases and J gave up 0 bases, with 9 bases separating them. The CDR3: CSVDSASSGANVLTF. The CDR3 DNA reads TGCAGCGTTGATTCAGCAAGCTCTGGGGCCAACGTCCTGACTTTC.

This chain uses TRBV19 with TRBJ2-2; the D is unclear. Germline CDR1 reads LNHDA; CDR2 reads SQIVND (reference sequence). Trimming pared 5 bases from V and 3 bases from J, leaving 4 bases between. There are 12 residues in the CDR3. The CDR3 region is CASSSYTGELFF. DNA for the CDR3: TGTGCCAGTAGTTCATACACCGGGGAGCTGTTTTTT.

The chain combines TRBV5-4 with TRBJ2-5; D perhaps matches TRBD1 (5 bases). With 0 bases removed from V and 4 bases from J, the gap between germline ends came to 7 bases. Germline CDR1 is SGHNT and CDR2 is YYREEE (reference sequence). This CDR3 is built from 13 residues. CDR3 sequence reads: CASSLDRRETQYF. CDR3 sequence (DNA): TGTGCCAGCAGCTTGGACAGGCGAGAGACCCAGTACTTC.

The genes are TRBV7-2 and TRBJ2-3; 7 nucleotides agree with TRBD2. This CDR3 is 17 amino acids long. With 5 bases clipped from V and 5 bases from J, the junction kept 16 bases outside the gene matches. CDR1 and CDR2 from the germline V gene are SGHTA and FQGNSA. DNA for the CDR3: TGTGCCAGCAGCCCATGGGGAGGGAGATTGAGGGAAGATACGCAGTATTTT. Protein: CASSPWGGRLREDTQYF.

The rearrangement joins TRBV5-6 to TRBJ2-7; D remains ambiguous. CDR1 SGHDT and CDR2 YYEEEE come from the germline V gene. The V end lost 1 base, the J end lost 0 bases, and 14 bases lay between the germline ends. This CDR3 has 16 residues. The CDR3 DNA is TGTGCCAGCAGCTTGATCGCGGCCGGGTACTCCTACGAGCAGTACTTC. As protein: CASSLIAAGYSYEQYF.

CDR3 region: CASSFGQGYEQYF. As DNA, the CDR3 is TGTGCCAGCAGCTTCGGACAGGGCTACGAGCAGTACTTC. The chain is built from TRBV11-1 and TRBJ2-7, with 8 bases aligning to TRBD1. Germline-derived CDR1 and CDR2 are SGHAT and FQDESV (reference sequence). The CDR3 sequence is 13 residues long. Trimming took 3 bases from V and 3 from J; bases not matched to a gene: 1.

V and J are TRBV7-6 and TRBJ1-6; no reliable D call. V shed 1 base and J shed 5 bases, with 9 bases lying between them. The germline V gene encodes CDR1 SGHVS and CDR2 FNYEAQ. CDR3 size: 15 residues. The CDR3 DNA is TGTGCCAGCAGCTTAGTGGCAGGTGATAATTCACCCCTCCACTTT. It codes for CASSLVAGDNSPLHF.

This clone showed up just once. The CDR3, as DNA: TGTGCCAGCAGTTTCCAAGGGTACGAGCAGTACTTC. Protein: CASSFQGYEQYF. The genes are TRBV28 and TRBJ2-7; the D is unclear. The CDR3 sequence is 12 residues long. Trimming cost V 3 bases and J 4 bases, with 7 bases left between them. The germline V gene encodes CDR1 MDHEN and CDR2 SYDVKM. The full variable domain, completed using reference TRBV28 and TRBJ2-7, is DVKVTQSSRYLVKRTGEKVFLECVQDMDHENMFWYRQDPGLGLRLIYFSYDVKMKEKGDIPEGYSVSREKKERFSLILESASTNQTSMYLCASSFQGYEQYFGPGTRLTVT.

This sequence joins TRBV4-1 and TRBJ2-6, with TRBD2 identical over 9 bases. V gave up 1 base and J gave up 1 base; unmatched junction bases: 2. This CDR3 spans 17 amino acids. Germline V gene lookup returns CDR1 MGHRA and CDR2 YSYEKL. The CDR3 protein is CASSQASGTSGANVLTF. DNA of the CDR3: TGCGCCAGCAGCCAAGCTAGCGGGACTTCTGGGGCCAACGTCCTGACTTTC.

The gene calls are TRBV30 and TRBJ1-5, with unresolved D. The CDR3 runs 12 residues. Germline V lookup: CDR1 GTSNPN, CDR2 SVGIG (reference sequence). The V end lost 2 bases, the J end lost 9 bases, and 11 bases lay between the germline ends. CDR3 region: CAWSLYSGPQHF. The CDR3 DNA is TGTGCCTGGAGTTTGTACTCGGGGCCCCAGCATTTT.

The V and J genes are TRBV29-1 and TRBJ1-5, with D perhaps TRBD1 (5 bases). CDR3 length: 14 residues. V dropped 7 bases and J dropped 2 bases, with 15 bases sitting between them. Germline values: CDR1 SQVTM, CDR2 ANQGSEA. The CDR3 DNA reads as TGCAGCGCCCAGACAGACTCAGGCAATCAGCCCCAGCATTTT. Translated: CSAQTDSGNQPQHF. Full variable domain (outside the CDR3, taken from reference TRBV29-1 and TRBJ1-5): SAVISQKPSRDICQRGTSLTIQCQVDSQVTMMFWYRQQPGQSLTLIATANQGSEATYESGFVIDKFPISRPNLTFSTLTVSNMSPEDSSIYLCSAQTDSGNQPQHFGDGTRLSIL.

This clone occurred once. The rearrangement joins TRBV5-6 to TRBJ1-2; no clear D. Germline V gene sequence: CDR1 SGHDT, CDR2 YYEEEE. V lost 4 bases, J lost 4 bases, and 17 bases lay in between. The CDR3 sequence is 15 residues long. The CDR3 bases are TGTGCCAGCAGCCTGCTTAGGCGTGGTGCCTATGGCTACACCTTC. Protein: CASSLLRRGAYGYTF. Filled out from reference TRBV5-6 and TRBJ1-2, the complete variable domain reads DAGVTQSPTHLIKTRGQQVTLRCSPKSGHDTVSWYQQALGQGPQFIFQYYEEEERQRGNFPDRFSGHQFPNYSSELNVNALLLGDSALYLCASSLLRRGAYGYTFGSGTRLTVV.

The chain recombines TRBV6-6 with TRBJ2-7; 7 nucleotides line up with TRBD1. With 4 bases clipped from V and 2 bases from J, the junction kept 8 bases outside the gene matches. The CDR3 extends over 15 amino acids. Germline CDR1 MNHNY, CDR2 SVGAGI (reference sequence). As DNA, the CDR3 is TGTGCCAGCAGTTCCGGGACAGTACCCCCCTACGAGCAGTACTTC. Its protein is CASSSGTVPPYEQYF.

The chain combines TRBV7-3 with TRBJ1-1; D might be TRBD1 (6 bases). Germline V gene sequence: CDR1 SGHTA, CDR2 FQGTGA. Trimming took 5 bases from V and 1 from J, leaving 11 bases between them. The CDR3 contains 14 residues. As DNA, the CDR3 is TGTGCCAGCAGCGCCCAGGGGACGAACACTGAAGCTTTCTTT. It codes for CASSAQGTNTEAFF. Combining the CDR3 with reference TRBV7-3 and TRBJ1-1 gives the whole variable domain GAGVSQTPSNKVTEKGKYVELRCDPISGHTALYWYRQSLGQGPEFLIYFQGTGAADDSGLPNDRFFAVRPEGSVSTLKIQRTERGDSAVYLCASSAQGTNTEAFFGQGTRLTVV.

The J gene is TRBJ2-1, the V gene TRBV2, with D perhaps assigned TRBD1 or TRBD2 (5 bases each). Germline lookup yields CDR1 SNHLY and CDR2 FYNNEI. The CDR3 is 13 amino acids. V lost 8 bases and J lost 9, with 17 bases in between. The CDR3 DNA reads TGTGCCAGCGGGCCGGGACCCCCACTTGAGCAGTTCTTC. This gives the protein CASGPGPPLEQFF.

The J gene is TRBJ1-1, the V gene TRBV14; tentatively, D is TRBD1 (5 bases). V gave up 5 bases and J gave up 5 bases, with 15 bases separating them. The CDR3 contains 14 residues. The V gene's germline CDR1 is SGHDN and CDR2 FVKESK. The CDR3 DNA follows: TGTGCCAGCAGCGGGCGACAGTTTGGAACTGAAGCTTTCTTT. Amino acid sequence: CASSGRQFGTEAFF.

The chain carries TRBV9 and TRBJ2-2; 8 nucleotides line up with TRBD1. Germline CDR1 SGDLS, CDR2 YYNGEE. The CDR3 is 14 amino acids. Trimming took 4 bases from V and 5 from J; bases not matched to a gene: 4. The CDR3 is CASSITGGTGELFF. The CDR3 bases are TGTGCCAGCAGCATCACAGGGGGAACCGGGGAGCTGTTTTTT.

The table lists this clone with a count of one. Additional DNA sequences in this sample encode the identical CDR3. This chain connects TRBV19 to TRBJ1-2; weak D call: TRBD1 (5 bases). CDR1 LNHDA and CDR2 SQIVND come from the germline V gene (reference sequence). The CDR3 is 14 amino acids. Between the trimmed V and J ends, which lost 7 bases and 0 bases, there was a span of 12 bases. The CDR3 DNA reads TGTGCCAGTACTCCAGGGCCCACTAACTATGGCTACACCTTC. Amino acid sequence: CASTPGPTNYGYTF.

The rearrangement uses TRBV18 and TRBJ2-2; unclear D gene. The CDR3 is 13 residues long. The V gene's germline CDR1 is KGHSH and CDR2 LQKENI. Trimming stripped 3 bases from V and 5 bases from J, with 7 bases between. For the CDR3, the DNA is TGTGCCAGCTCACCGCCTCAGACCGGGGAGCTGTTTTTT. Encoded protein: CASSPPQTGELFF. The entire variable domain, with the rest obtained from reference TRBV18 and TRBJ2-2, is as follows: NAGVMQNPRHLVRRRGQEARLRCSPMKGHSHVYWYRQLPEEGLKFMVYLQKENIIDESGMPKERFSAEFPKEGPSILRIQQVVRGDSAAYFCASSPPQTGELFFGEGSRLTVL.

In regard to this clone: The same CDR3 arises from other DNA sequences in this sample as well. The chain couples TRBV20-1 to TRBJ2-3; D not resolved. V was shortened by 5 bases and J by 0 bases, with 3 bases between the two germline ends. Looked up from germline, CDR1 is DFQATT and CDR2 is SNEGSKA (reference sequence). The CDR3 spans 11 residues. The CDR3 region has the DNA TGCAGTGCTTACAGCACAGATACGCAGTATTTT. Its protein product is CSAYSTDTQYF.

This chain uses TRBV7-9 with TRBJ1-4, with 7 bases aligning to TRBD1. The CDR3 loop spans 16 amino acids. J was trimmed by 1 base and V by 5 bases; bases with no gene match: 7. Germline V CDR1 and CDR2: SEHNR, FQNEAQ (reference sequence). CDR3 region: CASSARQGLTNEKLFF. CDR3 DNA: TGTGCCAGCAGCGCCCGACAGGGACTAACTAATGAAAAACTGTTTTTT.

As DNA, the CDR3 is TGTGCCAGCAGTGATCGGGAGAGCTCTGGAAACACCATATATTTT. It yields the protein CASSDRESSGNTIYF. The genes are TRBV6-4 and TRBJ1-3; D gene uncertain. Germline lookup yields CDR1 MRHNA and CDR2 SNTAGT. The CDR3 sequence is 15 residues long. The ends were cut back, 3 bases at V and 0 bases at J, with 9 bases in the middle.

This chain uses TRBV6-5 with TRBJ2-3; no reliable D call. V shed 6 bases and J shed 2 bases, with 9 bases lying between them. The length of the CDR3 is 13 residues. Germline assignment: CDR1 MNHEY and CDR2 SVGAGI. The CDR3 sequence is CASRRSPTDTQYF. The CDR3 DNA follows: TGTGCCAGCAGGCGTAGCCCCACAGATACGCAGTATTTT.

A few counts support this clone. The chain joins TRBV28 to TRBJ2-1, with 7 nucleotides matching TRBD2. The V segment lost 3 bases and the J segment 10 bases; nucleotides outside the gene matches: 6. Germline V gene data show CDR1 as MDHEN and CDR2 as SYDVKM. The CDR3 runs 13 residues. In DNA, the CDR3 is TGTGCCAGCAGTTTCAGCGGGATCAAGGAGCAGTTCTTC. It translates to CASSFSGIKEQFF.

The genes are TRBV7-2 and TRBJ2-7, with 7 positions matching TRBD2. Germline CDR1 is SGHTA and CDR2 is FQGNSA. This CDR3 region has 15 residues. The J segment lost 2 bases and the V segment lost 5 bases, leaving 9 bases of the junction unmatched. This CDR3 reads CASSPGLAVTYEQYF. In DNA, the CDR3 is TGTGCCAGCAGCCCGGGGCTAGCGGTTACCTACGAGCAGTACTTC. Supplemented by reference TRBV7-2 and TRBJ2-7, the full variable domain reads GAGVSQSPSNKVTEKGKDVELRCDPISGHTALYWYRQSLGQGLEFLIYFQGNSAPDKSGLPSDRFSAERTGGSVSTLTIQRTQQEDSAVYLCASSPGLAVTYEQYFGPGTRLTVT.

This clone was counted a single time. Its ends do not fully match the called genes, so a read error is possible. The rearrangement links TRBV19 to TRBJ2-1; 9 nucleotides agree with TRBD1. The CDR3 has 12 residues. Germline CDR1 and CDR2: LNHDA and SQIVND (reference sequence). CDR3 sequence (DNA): TGTGCCAGTAGTATGGGGACAGGGAAACAGGTCTTC. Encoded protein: CASSMGTGKQVF.

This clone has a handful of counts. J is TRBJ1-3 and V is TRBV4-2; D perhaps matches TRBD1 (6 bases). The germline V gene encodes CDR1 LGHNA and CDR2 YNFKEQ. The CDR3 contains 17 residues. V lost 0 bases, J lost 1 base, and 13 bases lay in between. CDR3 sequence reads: CASSQDRGGASGNTIYF. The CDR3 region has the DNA TGTGCCAGCAGCCAAGATCGAGGGGGGGCGTCTGGAAACACCATATATTTT.